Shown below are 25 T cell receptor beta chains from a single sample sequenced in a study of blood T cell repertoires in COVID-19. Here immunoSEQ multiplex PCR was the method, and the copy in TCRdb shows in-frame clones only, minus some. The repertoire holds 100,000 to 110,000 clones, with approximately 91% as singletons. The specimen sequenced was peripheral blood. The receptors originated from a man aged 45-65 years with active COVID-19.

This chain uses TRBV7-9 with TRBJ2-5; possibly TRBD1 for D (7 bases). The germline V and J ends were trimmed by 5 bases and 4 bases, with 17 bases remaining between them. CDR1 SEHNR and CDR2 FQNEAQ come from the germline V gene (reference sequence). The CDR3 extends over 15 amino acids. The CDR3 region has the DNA TGTGCCAGCAGCCAGGGGGTCGGGGGAGGAGAGACCCAGTACTTC. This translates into CASSQGVGGGETQYF.

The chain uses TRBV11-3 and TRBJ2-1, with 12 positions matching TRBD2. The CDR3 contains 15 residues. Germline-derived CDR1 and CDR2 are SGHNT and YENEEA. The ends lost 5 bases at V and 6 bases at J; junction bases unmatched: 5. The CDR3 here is CASSPRTSGTNEQFF. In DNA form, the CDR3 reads TGTGCCAGCAGCCCTCGGACTAGCGGGACCAATGAGCAGTTCTTC.

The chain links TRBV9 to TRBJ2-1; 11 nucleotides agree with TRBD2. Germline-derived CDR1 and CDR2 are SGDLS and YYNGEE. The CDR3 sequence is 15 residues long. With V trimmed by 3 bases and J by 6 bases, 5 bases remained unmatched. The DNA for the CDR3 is TGTGCCAGCAGCGGGAGGCTAGCGGGGGGCAATGAGCAGTTCTTC. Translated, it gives CASSGRLAGGNEQFF.

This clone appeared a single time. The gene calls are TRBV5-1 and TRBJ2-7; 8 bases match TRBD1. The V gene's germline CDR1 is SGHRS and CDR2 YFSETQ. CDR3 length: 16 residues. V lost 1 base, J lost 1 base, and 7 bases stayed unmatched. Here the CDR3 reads CASSLTGQGPSYEQYF. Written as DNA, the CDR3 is TGCGCCAGCAGCTTGACCGGACAGGGTCCATCCTACGAGCAGTACTTC.

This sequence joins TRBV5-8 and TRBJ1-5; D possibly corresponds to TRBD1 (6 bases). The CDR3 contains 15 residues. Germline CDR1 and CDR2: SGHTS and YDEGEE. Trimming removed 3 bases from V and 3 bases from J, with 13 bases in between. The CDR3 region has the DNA TGTGCCAGCAGCTCGGGAACAGGGTCCAATCAGCCCCAGCATTTT. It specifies CASSSGTGSNQPQHF.

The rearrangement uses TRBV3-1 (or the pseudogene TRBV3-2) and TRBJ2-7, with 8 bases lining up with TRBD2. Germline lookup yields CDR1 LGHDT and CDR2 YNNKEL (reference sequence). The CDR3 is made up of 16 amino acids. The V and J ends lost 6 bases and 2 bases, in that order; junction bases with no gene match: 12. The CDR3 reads CASSPFGGGTPYEQYF. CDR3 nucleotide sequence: TGTGCCAGCAGTCCCTTTGGCGGGGGGACTCCCTACGAGCAGTACTTC.

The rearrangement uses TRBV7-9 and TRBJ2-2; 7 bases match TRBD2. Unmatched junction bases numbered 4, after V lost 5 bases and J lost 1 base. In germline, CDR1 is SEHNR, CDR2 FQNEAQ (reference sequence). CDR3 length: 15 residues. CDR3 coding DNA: TGTGCCAGCAGCCAGCGGGACGTGAACACCGGGGAGCTGTTTTTT. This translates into CASSQRDVNTGELFF. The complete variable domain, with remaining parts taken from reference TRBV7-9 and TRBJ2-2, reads DTGVSQNPRHKITKRGQNVTFRCDPISEHNRLYWYRQTLGQGPEFLTYFQNEAQLEKSRLLSDRFSAERPKGSFSTLEIQRTEQGDSAMYLCASSQRDVNTGELFFGEGSRLTVL.

CDR3 amino acids: CASSARTSTDTQYF. Here the CDR3 DNA reads TGTGCCAGCAGCGCTAGAACTAGCACAGATACGCAGTATTTT. The chain is built from TRBV7-2 and TRBJ2-3; D gene ambiguous. Trimming cost V 5 bases and J 0 bases, with 9 bases left between them. This CDR3 spans 14 amino acids. Germline V CDR1 and CDR2: SGHTA, FQGNSA.

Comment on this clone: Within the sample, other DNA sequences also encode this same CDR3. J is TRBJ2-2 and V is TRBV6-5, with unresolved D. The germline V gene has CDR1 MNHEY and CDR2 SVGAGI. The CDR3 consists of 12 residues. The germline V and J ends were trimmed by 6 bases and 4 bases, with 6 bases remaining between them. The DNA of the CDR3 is TGTGCCAGCAGCTCTCGCACCGGGGAGCTGTTTTTT. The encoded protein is CASSSRTGELFF.

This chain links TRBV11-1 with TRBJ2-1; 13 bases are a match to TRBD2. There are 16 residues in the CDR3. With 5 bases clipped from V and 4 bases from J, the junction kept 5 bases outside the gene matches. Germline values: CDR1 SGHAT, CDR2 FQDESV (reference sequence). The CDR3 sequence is CASSRLGLAGYNEQFF. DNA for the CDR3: TGTGCCAGCAGCCGACTGGGACTAGCGGGGTACAATGAGCAGTTCTTC.

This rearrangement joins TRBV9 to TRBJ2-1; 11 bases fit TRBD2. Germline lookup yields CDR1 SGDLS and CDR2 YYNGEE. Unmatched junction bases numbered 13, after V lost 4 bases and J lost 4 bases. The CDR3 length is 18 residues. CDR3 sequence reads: CASSKAGLAGGRYNEQFF. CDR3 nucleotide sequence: TGTGCCAGCAGCAAGGCGGGGCTAGCGGGAGGTCGATACAATGAGCAGTTCTTC. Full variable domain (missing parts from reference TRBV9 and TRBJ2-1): DSGVTQTPKHLITATGQRVTLRCSPRSGDLSVYWYQQSLDQGLQFLIQYYNGEERAKGNILERFSAQQFPDLHSELNLSSLELGDSALYFCASSKAGLAGGRYNEQFFGPGTRLTVL.

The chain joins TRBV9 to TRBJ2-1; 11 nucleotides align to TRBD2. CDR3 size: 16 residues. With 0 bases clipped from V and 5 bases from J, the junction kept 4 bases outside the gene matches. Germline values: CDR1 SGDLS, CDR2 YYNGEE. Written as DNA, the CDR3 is TGTGCCAGCAGCGTAGCACTAGCGGGGGTGAACAATGAGCAGTTCTTC. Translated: CASSVALAGVNNEQFF.

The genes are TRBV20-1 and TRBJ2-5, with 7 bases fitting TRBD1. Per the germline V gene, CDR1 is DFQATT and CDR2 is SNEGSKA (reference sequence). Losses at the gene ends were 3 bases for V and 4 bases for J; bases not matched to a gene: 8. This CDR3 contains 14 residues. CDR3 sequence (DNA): TGCAGTGCTAGTAATACCCACAGGGGAGAGACCCAGTACTTC. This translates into CSASNTHRGETQYF.

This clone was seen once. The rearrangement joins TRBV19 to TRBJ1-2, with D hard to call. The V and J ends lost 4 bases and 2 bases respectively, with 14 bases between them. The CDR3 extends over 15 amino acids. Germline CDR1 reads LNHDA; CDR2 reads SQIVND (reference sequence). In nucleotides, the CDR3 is TGTGCCAGTAGTACTACCGGTGCGGGAAACTATGGCTACACCTTC. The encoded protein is CASSTTGAGNYGYTF.

The CDR3 nucleotides read TGTGCCAGCAGTCTACAGGGAGGGTATCAGCCCCAGCATTTT. It encodes CASSLQGGYQPQHF. The rearrangement links TRBV6-5 to TRBJ1-5; possible D gene TRBD1, 6 bases. This CDR3 comprises 14 residues. CDR1 and CDR2 (germline): MNHEY, SVGAGI. The germline V and J ends were trimmed by 5 bases and 5 bases, with 13 bases remaining between them.

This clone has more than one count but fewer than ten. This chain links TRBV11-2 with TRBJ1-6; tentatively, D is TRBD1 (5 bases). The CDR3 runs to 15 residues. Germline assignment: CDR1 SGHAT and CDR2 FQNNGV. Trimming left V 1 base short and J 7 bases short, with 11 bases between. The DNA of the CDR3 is TGTGCCAGCAGCTTAGTTCAGGGATGGAATTCACCCCTCCACTTT. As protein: CASSLVQGWNSPLHF.

DNA for the CDR3: TGTGCCAGCAGACCTCAGGGGGAGTGGCACAATGAGCAGTTCTTC. Its translation is CASRPQGEWHNEQFF. The chain couples TRBV6-5 to TRBJ2-1; 7 nucleotides agree with TRBD1. V shed 6 bases and J 5 bases; nucleotides not matched to a gene: 10. The CDR3 spans 15 residues. CDR1 MNHEY and CDR2 SVGAGI come from the germline V gene.

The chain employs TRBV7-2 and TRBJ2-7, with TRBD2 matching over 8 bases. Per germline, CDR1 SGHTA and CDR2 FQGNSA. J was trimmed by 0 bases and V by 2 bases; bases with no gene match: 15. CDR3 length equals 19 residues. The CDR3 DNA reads TGTGCCAGCAGCTTAAGGTCGGGGTCTAGCGGGTCAAACTCCTACGAGCAGTACTTC. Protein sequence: CASSLRSGSSGSNSYEQYF.

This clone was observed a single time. CDR3 coding DNA: TGTGCCAGCAGTTTTTCTAGCGGGAGTCTGTACGTC. It translates to CASSFSSGSLYV. This rearrangement joins TRBV12-3 or TRBV12-4 to TRBJ2-7; 10 bases agree with TRBD2. J gave up 12 bases and V 3 bases, and 5 bases lay outside the gene matches. The CDR3 is 12 amino acids.

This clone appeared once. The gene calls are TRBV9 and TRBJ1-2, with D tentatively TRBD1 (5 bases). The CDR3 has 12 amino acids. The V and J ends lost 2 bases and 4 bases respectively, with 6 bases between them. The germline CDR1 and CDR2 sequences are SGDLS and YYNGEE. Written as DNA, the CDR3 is TGTGCCAGCAGCGTGGGACTCTATGGCTACACCTTC. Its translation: CASSVGLYGYTF.

The CDR3 spells CASSDGQGSPLHF. Here the CDR3 DNA reads TGTGCCAGCTCGGACGGACAGGGTTCACCCCTCCACTTT. The rearrangement joins TRBV18 to TRBJ1-6; 8 nucleotides line up with TRBD1. Germline V gene data show CDR1 as KGHSH and CDR2 as LQKENI. V lost 6 bases to trimming and J lost 9 bases; unmatched junction nucleotides: 4. CDR3 size: 13 residues.

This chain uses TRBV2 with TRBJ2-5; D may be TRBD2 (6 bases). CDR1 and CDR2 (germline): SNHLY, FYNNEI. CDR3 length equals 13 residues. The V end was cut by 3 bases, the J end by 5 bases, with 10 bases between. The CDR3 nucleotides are TGTGCCAGCAGTGATTGGCTAGCGGAGACCCAGTACTTC. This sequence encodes CASSDWLAETQYF.

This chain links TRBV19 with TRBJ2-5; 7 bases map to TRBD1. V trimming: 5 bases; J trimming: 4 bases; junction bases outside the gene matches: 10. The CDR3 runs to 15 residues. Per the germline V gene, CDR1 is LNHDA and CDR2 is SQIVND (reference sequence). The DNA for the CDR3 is TGTGCCAGTAGTGACTCTGGGGCAGGGGGAGAGACCCAGTACTTC. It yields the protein CASSDSGAGGETQYF.

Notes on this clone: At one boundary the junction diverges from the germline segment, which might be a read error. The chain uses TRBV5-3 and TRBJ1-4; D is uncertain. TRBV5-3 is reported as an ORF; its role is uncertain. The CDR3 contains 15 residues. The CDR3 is CARRLVVTTNEKLFF. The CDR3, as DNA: TGTGCCAGAAGGTTGGTAGTAACAACTAATGAAAAACTGTTTTTT.

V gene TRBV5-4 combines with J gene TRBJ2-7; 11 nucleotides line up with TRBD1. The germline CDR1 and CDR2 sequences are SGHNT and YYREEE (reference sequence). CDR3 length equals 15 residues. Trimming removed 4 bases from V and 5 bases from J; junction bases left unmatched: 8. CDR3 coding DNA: TGTGCCAGCAGCCCCCGAGGACAGGGGGCCAACGAGCAGTACTTC. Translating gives CASSPRGQGANEQYF. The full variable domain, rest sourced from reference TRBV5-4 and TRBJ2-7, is ETGVTQSPTHLIKTRGQQVTLRCSSQSGHNTVSWYQQALGQGPQFIFQYYREEENGRGNFPPRFSGLQFPNYSSELNVNALELDDSALYLCASSPRGQGANEQYFGPGTRLTVT.